This TCR beta chain was identified during a study of blood T cells in healthy people across ages. V lost 5 bases and J lost 10; bases outside the gene matches: 9. Germline V gene lookup returns CDR1 SGHVS and CDR2 FNYEAQ. The CDR3 totals 13 residues. Primed by a sample-barcoded 5' primer and a J-beta primer mix, a second PCR proceeded for 7 to 11 cycles. A single record per CDR3 protein comes from TCRdb applying MiXCR to the 5' RACE reads. The table includes about 640,000 distinct CDR3 sequences, around 54% detected once. The sample comprised blood. This chain connects TRBV7-6 to TRBJ2-3, with 7 bases aligning to TRBD1. The origin of this receptor is a man aged 60 to 75 in good health. Written as DNA, the CDR3 is TGTGCCAGCAGCCCCCGACAGGGTACGGCGCAGTATTTT. It codes for CASSPRQGTAQYF.